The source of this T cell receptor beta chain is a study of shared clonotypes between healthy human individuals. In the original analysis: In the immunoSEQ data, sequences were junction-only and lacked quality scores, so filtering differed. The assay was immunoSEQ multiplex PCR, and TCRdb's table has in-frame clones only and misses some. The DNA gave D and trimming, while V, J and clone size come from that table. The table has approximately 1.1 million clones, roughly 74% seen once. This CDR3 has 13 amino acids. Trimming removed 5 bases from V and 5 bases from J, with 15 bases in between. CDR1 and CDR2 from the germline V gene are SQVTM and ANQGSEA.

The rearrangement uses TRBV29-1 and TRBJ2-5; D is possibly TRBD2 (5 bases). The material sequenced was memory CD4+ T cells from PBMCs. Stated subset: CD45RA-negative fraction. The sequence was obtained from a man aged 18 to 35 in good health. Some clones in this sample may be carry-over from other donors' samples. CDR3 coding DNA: TGCAGCGTTTGGGCCGTGGGAGTCGAGACCCAGTACTTC. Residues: CSVWAVGVETQYF. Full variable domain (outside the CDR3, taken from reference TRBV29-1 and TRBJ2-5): SAVISQKPSRDICQRGTSLTIQCQVDSQVTMMFWYRQQPGQSLTLIATANQGSEATYESGFVIDKFPISRPNLTFSTLTVSNMSPEDSSIYLCSVWAVGVETQYFGPGTRLLVL.